These 16 T cell receptor beta chains were all obtained from the same sample, sequenced in a study of identical twins. TCRdb used MiXCR to reprocess the 5' RACE reads, holding one entry per CDR3 protein. The sample consists of some 630,000 distinct CDR3 sequences, 7.1% of them appearing once. A further study also used this sample, focusing on yellow fever vaccine responses in identical twins.

The sequenced sample was PBMCs. All receptors come from a woman younger than 35 in good health.

This clonotype has only a few counts. The chain carries TRBV7-3 and TRBJ2-5, with a possible D match to TRBD2 (5 bases). The germline V gene has CDR1 SGHTA and CDR2 FQGTGA. V was pared by 4 bases and J by 5 bases, with 11 bases between. This CDR3 is 13 amino acids long. The CDR3 DNA reads as TGTGCCAGCAGCTACAGTAGGGAGGAGACCCAGTACTTC. This gives the protein CASSYSREETQYF.

A few counts support this clonotype. The CDR3 is CASSEVPSGNTIYF. Here the CDR3 DNA reads TGTGCCAGCTCGGAAGTTCCCTCTGGAAACACCATATATTTT. The rearrangement uses TRBV12-3 or TRBV12-4 and TRBJ1-3; D unclear. The ends were cut back, 8 bases at V and 0 bases at J, with 11 bases in the middle. The CDR3 has 14 amino acids.

V usage is TRBV6-2 or TRBV6-3 and J usage is TRBJ2-3, with 8 positions matching TRBD2. V trimming: 5 bases; J trimming: 5 bases; junction bases outside the gene matches: 9. Germline values: CDR1 MNHEY, CDR2 SVGEGT. The CDR3 is 15 amino acids. CDR3 sequence (DNA): TGTGCCAGCAGTACCGTAAAGCGGGAGTTAGATACGCAGTATTTT. It codes for CASSTVKRELDTQYF.

This clonotype was picked up a small number of times. The rearrangement uses TRBV12-3 or TRBV12-4 and TRBJ1-1; 9 nucleotides align to TRBD1. Germline trimming cut 7 bases from V and 10 bases from J; bases unmatched to any gene: 13. The length of the CDR3 is 14 residues. As DNA, the CDR3 is TGTGCCAGCAATGTCGACAGGGGGTTTAAAGGAGCTTTCTTT. Translation: CASNVDRGFKGAFF.

This clonotype showed up just a few times. The CDR3 sequence is CASSFGSVEQFF. The CDR3 DNA reads TGTGCCAGCAGCTTCGGGAGTGTTGAGCAGTTCTTC. The chain is built from TRBV9 and TRBJ2-1, with D perhaps TRBD2 (6 bases). The CDR3 is made up of 12 amino acids. V was shortened by 4 bases and J by 9 bases, with 11 bases between the two germline ends. Germline V gene data show CDR1 as SGDLS and CDR2 as YYNGEE.

This clonotype has a count of ten or more. The chain recombines TRBV18 with TRBJ2-1; D might be TRBD2 (5 bases). The germline V and J ends were trimmed by 0 bases and 7 bases, with 16 bases remaining between them. CDR3 length: 16 amino acids. Germline values: CDR1 KGHSH, CDR2 LQKENI. CDR3 sequence: CASSPPGSRRGNEQFF. CDR3 DNA: TGTGCCAGCTCACCACCAGGCAGCCGACGAGGGAATGAGCAGTTCTTC.

This clonotype was picked up many times. V gene TRBV6-5 combines with J gene TRBJ1-1; 7 nucleotides line up with TRBD1. Losses at the gene ends were 4 bases for V and 2 bases for J; bases not matched to a gene: 4. This CDR3 comprises 14 residues. Per the germline V gene, CDR1 is MNHEY and CDR2 is SVGAGI. The DNA of the CDR3 is TGTGCCAGCAGTTGGGGACAGCAAAACACTGAAGCTTTCTTT. Protein product: CASSWGQQNTEAFF.

Comments on this clonotype: The germline gene is not matched at one end of the junction; a read error may be the cause. The chain carries TRBV20-1 and TRBJ1-6; D gene uncertain. CDR3 size: 16 residues. The germline V gene has CDR1 DFQATT and CDR2 SNEGSKA (reference sequence). The CDR3 loop reads CCARDLKDSYNSPLHF. CDR3 bases: TGCTGTGCTAGAGACCTAAAGGACTCTTATAATTCACCCCTCCACTTT.

This clonotype was observed a single time. The V gene is TRBV2, the J gene TRBJ1-2; D is unclear. V was shortened by 6 bases and J by 4 bases, with 12 bases between the two germline ends. CDR3 length: 13 amino acids. Germline values: CDR1 SNHLY, CDR2 FYNNEI. The CDR3 DNA is TGTGCCAGCAGGGAACAGTCCCTCTATGGCTACACCTTC. This sequence encodes CASREQSLYGYTF. The whole variable domain, filled in from reference TRBV2 and TRBJ1-2, reads EPEVTQTPSHQVTQMGQEVILRCVPISNHLYFYWYRQILGQKVEFLVSFYNNEISEKSEIFDDQFSVERPDGSNFTLKIRSTKLEDSAMYFCASREQSLYGYTFGSGTRLTVV.

This clonotype was detected ten times or more. The V and J genes are TRBV15 and TRBJ2-3, with a tentative D call TRBD1 (6 bases). CDR1 and CDR2 from the germline V gene are LNHNV and YYDKDF (reference sequence). The CDR3 runs 16 residues. Trimming pared 0 bases from V and 3 bases from J, leaving 13 bases between. The CDR3 coding sequence is TGTGCCACCAGCAGAGAGCAGGGTCAGGGGACAGATACGCAGTATTTT. Protein: CATSREQGQGTDTQYF.

This clonotype was counted only a few times. V usage is TRBV18 and J usage is TRBJ2-5; D possibly corresponds to TRBD2 (5 bases). Trimming stripped 7 bases from V and 2 bases from J, with 14 bases between. From germline, CDR1 is KGHSH and CDR2 LQKENI. This CDR3 has 14 amino acids. The CDR3 spells CASYPVGRQETQYF. For the CDR3, the DNA is TGTGCCAGCTACCCAGTGGGGAGACAAGAGACCCAGTACTTC.

This clonotype was recorded a few times. This sequence joins TRBV28 and TRBJ2-7; TRBD1 matches at 10 bases. V was pared by 6 bases and J by 2 bases, with 10 bases of the junction left unmatched. The CDR3 length is 16 residues. Germline-derived CDR1 and CDR2 are MDHEN and SYDVKM. Written as DNA, the CDR3 is TGTGCCAGCAGCCCTACTCGGGACAGGGGTGCCTACGAGCAGTACTTC. Translated: CASSPTRDRGAYEQYF.

This clonotype was picked up a small number of times. V and J are TRBV7-8 and TRBJ2-4; TRBD1 matches at 7 bases. Trimming at V came to 5 bases and at J to 2 bases, leaving 9 bases not matched to a gene. CDR1 and CDR2 from the germline V gene are SGHVS and FQNEAQ. This CDR3 contains 16 residues. The CDR3 DNA is TGTGCCAGCAGCCATCCGACAGGGAATACCAAAAACATTCAGTACTTC. The encoded protein is CASSHPTGNTKNIQYF.

This sequence joins TRBV20-1 and TRBJ2-5, with 10 nucleotides matching TRBD1. This CDR3 has 16 residues. Germline V gene lookup returns CDR1 DFQATT and CDR2 SNEGSKA (reference sequence). After removal of 0 bases from V and 4 bases from J, the junction contained 8 bases not matched to a gene. The CDR3 DNA sequence: TGCAGTGCTAGAGATGCGACAGGGGGCCCATTAGAGACCCAGTACTTC. Amino acids: CSARDATGGPLETQYF.

This clonotype appeared many times. The chain recombines TRBV12-3 or TRBV12-4 with TRBJ2-5; TRBD1 aligns across 7 bases. The CDR3 has 15 amino acids. Trimming cost V 5 bases and J 10 bases; bases outside gene matches: 16. This CDR3 reads CASSVRDSGSRGQYF. The DNA of the CDR3 is TGTGCCAGCAGTGTCCGGGACAGCGGCTCTCGGGGCCAGTACTTC.

The gene calls are TRBV10-3 and TRBJ2-2; 7 nucleotides line up with TRBD2. CDR1 is ENHRY and CDR2 is SYGVKD in the germline V gene. V shed 4 bases, J shed 2 bases, and the junction held 1 base outside the gene matches. The CDR3 has 14 amino acids. CDR3 nucleotide sequence: TGTGCCATCAGTGCGGGACTAAACACCGGGGAGCTGTTTTTT. Encoded protein: CAISAGLNTGELFF.